These T cell receptor beta chains were read from a single sample in a study of blood T cell repertoires in COVID-19. TCRdb keeps only in-frame clones here, not all; method: immunoSEQ multiplex PCR. The sample consists of roughly 380,000 clones, about 88% of them appearing once. The sample taken for sequencing was PBMCs or T cells enriched from blood (not recorded which). Source of these receptors: a woman in her 30s who had been exposed to COVID-19. Both conserved end residues are part of each CDR3. D genes are given only for firm matches. The size entry is marked missing in some rows and otherwise reads once, few, many or a size class.

CDR3 length,clone size,V gene,D gene,CDR3 protein
15,-,TRBV28,-,CASRAQEDSGETQYF
17,-,TRBV19,TRBD1,CASRDRGRGVGNQPQHF
15,-,TRBV19,-,CASSSRQIGYTEAFF
17,-,TRBV4-2,-,CASSQGGLRDSGNTIYF
11,-,TRBV20-1,TRBD1,CGRTGRTEAFF
17,-,TRBV7-3,TRBD2,CASSLTLREGTYNEQFF
16,once,TRBV19,TRBD1,CASSYRGGSGANVLTF
15,-,TRBV10-1,TRBD1,CASSDDGTGLTEAFF
15,-,TRBV3-1/TRBV3-2,-,CASSQDRDTKNIQYF
17,-,TRBV19,-,CASSTPSFSGARDTQYF
13,-,TRBV5-4,TRBD1,CASSDRDPYEQYF
15,-,TRBV5-1,TRBD2,CASSLVLIGRETQYF
14,-,TRBV9,-,CASSGHNSNTEAFF
15,-,TRBV7-9,-,CASSLRELSTDTQYF
15,-,TRBV5-1,-,CASSLAFQGGYEQYF
16,-,TRBV5-1,TRBD2,CASSAPTSGSVDEQYF
13,-,TRBV30,-,CAFRGGGNTEAFF
16,-,TRBV7-9,TRBD2,CASSLGGSGMTDTQYF
18,few,TRBV10-3,TRBD2,CAISELGSGYPNTGELFF
14,-,TRBV19,TRBD2,CASMRTSGTDTQYF
16,-,TRBV5-1,TRBD2,CASSLAGLAGVYEQYF
17,-,TRBV10-1,TRBD2,CASSEPLQGGGTGELFF
16,-,TRBV7-9,TRBD2,CASSSGLAVAKNIQYF
12,-,TRBV27,-,CASRSLYNEQFF
18,-,TRBV5-1,TRBD1,CASSWGTGTGTMGYGYTF
14,-,TRBV19,TRBD1,CASSDRDFTVGQFF
14,-,TRBV10-3,TRBD1,CAISETGQGGEQYF